A selection of T cell receptor beta chains follows, all from one sample in a study of cytomegalovirus exposure and HLA in healthy donors. TCRdb's table, derived via immunoSEQ multiplex PCR, lists solely in-frame clones and lacks some. The top ten hold about 2% of the sample, which has a few hundred thousand clones, approximately 84% seen once. The sequenced material came from PBMCs. The receptor set was obtained from a woman in her thirties or forties in good health and CMV-seropositive. Both conserved end residues are part of each CDR3. The order of the fields is J gene, D gene, V gene, clone size, CDR3 protein, CDR3 DNA. The D gene is left open where the match is weak. Expanded clones get a size class; other rows say once, few or many, or leave the size out.

j_call: TRBJ1-1; d_call: NA; v_call: TRBV19; clone_size: NA; cdr3_aa: CASSQGSTNTEAFF; cdr3_nt: TGTGCCAGTAGTCAGGGGTCAACAAACACTGAAGCTTTCTTT
j_call: TRBJ2-1; d_call: TRBD2; v_call: TRBV25-1; clone_size: NA; cdr3_aa: CASSDTGGYNEQFF; cdr3_nt: TGTGCCAGCAGTGATACGGGAGGTTACAATGAGCAGTTCTTC
j_call: TRBJ2-1; d_call: TRBD1; v_call: TRBV12-5; clone_size: NA; cdr3_aa: CASGPDRGLGNEQFF; cdr3_nt: TGTGCTAGTGGTCCGGACAGGGGATTGGGGAATGAGCAGTTCTTC
j_call: TRBJ2-1; d_call: TRBD2; v_call: TRBV30; clone_size: NA; cdr3_aa: CAWSLGTSGYNEQFF; cdr3_nt: TGTGCCTGGAGCTTAGGGACTAGCGGATACAATGAGCAGTTCTTC
j_call: TRBJ1-6; d_call: NA; v_call: TRBV7-2; clone_size: NA; cdr3_aa: CASSLGGGNYNSPLHF; cdr3_nt: TGTGCCAGCAGCTTAGGGGGGGGGAATTATAATTCACCCCTCCACTTT
j_call: TRBJ1-6; d_call: NA; v_call: TRBV28; clone_size: NA; cdr3_aa: CASSLSGPQSPLHF; cdr3_nt: TGTGCCAGCAGTTTATCAGGGCCACAATCACCCCTCCACTTT
j_call: TRBJ1-1; d_call: TRBD1; v_call: TRBV5-1; clone_size: NA; cdr3_aa: CASSLLDRATEAFF; cdr3_nt: TGCGCCAGCAGCTTACTTGACAGGGCCACTGAAGCTTTCTTT
j_call: TRBJ2-7; d_call: TRBD2; v_call: TRBV4-1; clone_size: NA; cdr3_aa: CASGLAGGRPDEQYF; cdr3_nt: TGCGCCAGCGGATTAGCGGGAGGGAGGCCTGACGAGCAGTACTTC
j_call: TRBJ2-6; d_call: TRBD1; v_call: TRBV19; clone_size: few; cdr3_aa: CASTLSQGAPGANVLTF; cdr3_nt: TGTGCCAGTACTCTGTCACAGGGGGCACCTGGGGCCAACGTCCTGACTTTC
j_call: TRBJ2-1; d_call: NA; v_call: TRBV27; clone_size: NA; cdr3_aa: CASSPSVAEQFF; cdr3_nt: TGTGCCAGCAGTCCCTCAGTAGCGGAGCAGTTCTTC
j_call: TRBJ2-1; d_call: TRBD1; v_call: TRBV5-6; clone_size: NA; cdr3_aa: CASSFGTGVATEQFF; cdr3_nt: TGTGCCAGCAGCTTTGGGACAGGGGTTGCCACTGAGCAGTTCTTC
j_call: TRBJ1-1; d_call: TRBD1; v_call: TRBV30; clone_size: few; cdr3_aa: CAWSRQGDTEAFF; cdr3_nt: TGTGCCTGGAGTAGACAGGGGGACACTGAAGCTTTCTTT
j_call: TRBJ2-5; d_call: NA; v_call: TRBV4-2; clone_size: NA; cdr3_aa: CASSPSGDEQYF; cdr3_nt: TGTGCCAGCAGCCCGTCAGGGGATGAGCAGTACTTC
j_call: TRBJ1-1; d_call: TRBD1; v_call: TRBV5-1; clone_size: NA; cdr3_aa: CASSRDRGQSMNTEAFF; cdr3_nt: TGCGCCAGCAGCCGAGACAGGGGGCAAAGCATGAACACTGAAGCTTTCTTT
j_call: TRBJ1-1; d_call: TRBD1; v_call: TRBV7-6; clone_size: NA; cdr3_aa: CASSLGSGQGAAFF; cdr3_nt: TGTGCCAGCAGCTTAGGTTCGGGACAGGGGGCAGCTTTCTTT
j_call: TRBJ2-1; d_call: NA; v_call: TRBV6-5; clone_size: once; cdr3_aa: CASSLGEAGAPFF; cdr3_nt: TGTGCCAGCAGTCTCGGGGAGGCGGGGGCCCCGTTCTTC
j_call: TRBJ2-1; d_call: TRBD1; v_call: TRBV5-6; clone_size: NA; cdr3_aa: CASSFLQGNNEQFF; cdr3_nt: TGTGCCAGCAGCTTTTTACAGGGGAACAATGAGCAGTTCTTC
j_call: TRBJ2-1; d_call: NA; v_call: TRBV29-1; clone_size: NA; cdr3_aa: CSVEAGAPYNEQFF; cdr3_nt: TGCAGCGTTGAAGCGGGAGCTCCCTACAATGAGCAGTTCTTC
j_call: TRBJ1-6; d_call: NA; v_call: TRBV20-1; clone_size: NA; cdr3_aa: CSASPSGPLHF; cdr3_nt: TGCAGTGCTAGTCCCTCGGGGCCCCTCCACTTT
j_call: TRBJ2-5; d_call: NA; v_call: TRBV7-9; clone_size: once; cdr3_aa: CASSLSAGVETQYF; cdr3_nt: TGTGCCAGCAGCTTATCGGCAGGGGTAGAGACCCAGTACTTC
j_call: TRBJ2-1; d_call: TRBD1; v_call: TRBV7-9; clone_size: NA; cdr3_aa: CASSPGTEHYNEQFF; cdr3_nt: TGTGCCAGCAGCCCCGGGACAGAGCATTACAATGAGCAGTTCTTC
j_call: TRBJ1-6; d_call: NA; v_call: TRBV28; clone_size: NA; cdr3_aa: CASSARGYSPLHF; cdr3_nt: TGTGCCAGCAGTGCAAGGGGGTATTCACCCCTCCACTTT
j_call: TRBJ2-7; d_call: NA; v_call: TRBV13; clone_size: NA; cdr3_aa: CASSLGTSGSYEQYF; cdr3_nt: TGTGCCAGCAGCTTAGGAACCTCGGGGTCTTACGAGCAGTACTTC
j_call: TRBJ1-2; d_call: NA; v_call: TRBV30; clone_size: NA; cdr3_aa: CLLQRGGGYGYTF; cdr3_nt: TGCCTCCTACAGAGGGGAGGTGGCTATGGCTACACCTTC
j_call: TRBJ2-3; d_call: TRBD2; v_call: TRBV6-5; clone_size: NA; cdr3_aa: CASSSQTSGSSDTQYF; cdr3_nt: TGTGCCAGCAGTTCCCAGACTAGCGGGTCCTCAGATACGCAGTATTTT
j_call: TRBJ2-5; d_call: NA; v_call: TRBV11-2; clone_size: NA; cdr3_aa: CASSLGIAGETQYF; cdr3_nt: TGTGCCAGCAGCTTAGGGATCGCGGGAGAGACCCAGTACTTC
j_call: TRBJ1-4; d_call: TRBD1; v_call: TRBV4-1; clone_size: few; cdr3_aa: CASSQDMPGGEKLFF; cdr3_nt: TGCGCCAGCAGCCAAGATATGCCAGGGGGGGAAAAACTGTTTTTT
j_call: TRBJ2-1; d_call: NA; v_call: TRBV27; clone_size: NA; cdr3_aa: CASSLVGIGRSNEQFF; cdr3_nt: TGTGCCAGCAGTTTGGTCGGTATCGGTCGTTCCAATGAGCAGTTCTTC
j_call: TRBJ1-1; d_call: NA; v_call: TRBV7-2; clone_size: NA; cdr3_aa: CASRPPALQATMNTEAFF; cdr3_nt: TGTGCCAGCAGACCACCCGCACTTCAGGCCACCATGAACACTGAAGCTTTCTTT
j_call: TRBJ2-3; d_call: TRBD2; v_call: TRBV18; clone_size: NA; cdr3_aa: CASSTKIAGLGTDTQYF; cdr3_nt: TGTGCCAGCTCAACGAAGATAGCGGGGTTAGGAACAGATACGCAGTATTTT
j_call: TRBJ2-7; d_call: TRBD1; v_call: TRBV6-1; clone_size: NA; cdr3_aa: CASSELPGQLYEQYF; cdr3_nt: TGTGCCAGCAGTGAACTCCCGGGACAGCTCTACGAGCAGTACTTC
j_call: TRBJ2-2; d_call: NA; v_call: TRBV5-6; clone_size: NA; cdr3_aa: CASSSGDSETGELFF; cdr3_nt: TGTGCCAGCAGCTCCGGCGACAGTGAGACCGGGGAGCTGTTTTTT
j_call: TRBJ2-7; d_call: TRBD2; v_call: TRBV28; clone_size: NA; cdr3_aa: CASSLHGGGSPNEQYF; cdr3_nt: TGTGCCAGCAGCTTACACGGCGGGGGGTCCCCTAACGAGCAGTACTTC
j_call: TRBJ1-2; d_call: NA; v_call: TRBV19; clone_size: NA; cdr3_aa: CASSIGGQSYGYTF; cdr3_nt: TGTGCCAGTAGTATCGGTGGACAGAGCTATGGCTACACCTTC
j_call: TRBJ1-4; d_call: TRBD1; v_call: TRBV7-8; clone_size: NA; cdr3_aa: CASSPQTGANEKLFF; cdr3_nt: TGTGCCAGCAGCCCCCAGACAGGGGCTAATGAAAAACTGTTTTTT
j_call: TRBJ2-7; d_call: NA; v_call: TRBV10-3; clone_size: NA; cdr3_aa: CAISDQRDYEQYF; cdr3_nt: TGTGCCATCAGTGATCAACGGGACTACGAGCAGTACTTC
j_call: TRBJ1-2; d_call: TRBD1; v_call: TRBV19; clone_size: NA; cdr3_aa: CASSLPSTGPYGYTF; cdr3_nt: TGTGCCAGTAGTCTACCCTCGACAGGGCCCTATGGCTACACCTTC
j_call: TRBJ1-2; d_call: TRBD1; v_call: TRBV29-1; clone_size: NA; cdr3_aa: CSVTIGQGYGYTF; cdr3_nt: TGCAGCGTTACTATTGGACAGGGCTATGGCTACACCTTC
j_call: TRBJ2-3; d_call: TRBD2; v_call: TRBV18; clone_size: NA; cdr3_aa: CASSPCGSAGGDTQYF; cdr3_nt: TGTGCCAGCTCACCATGTGGGTCTGCGGGAGGAGATACGCAGTATTTT
j_call: TRBJ1-6; d_call: TRBD1; v_call: TRBV7-2; clone_size: NA; cdr3_aa: CASSPQQGTHSPLHF; cdr3_nt: TGTGCCAGCAGCCCACAACAGGGGACACATTCACCCCTCCACTTT
j_call: TRBJ2-3; d_call: NA; v_call: TRBV21-1; clone_size: few; cdr3_aa: CASSNRTGTQVSTDTQYF; cdr3_nt: TGTGCCAGCAGCAACAGGACCGGGACACAAGTTAGCACAGATACGCAGTATTTT
j_call: TRBJ2-3; d_call: NA; v_call: TRBV7-6; clone_size: NA; cdr3_aa: CASSLDTQITDTQYF; cdr3_nt: TGTGCCAGCAGCTTAGATACCCAGATCACAGATACGCAGTATTTT
j_call: TRBJ2-7; d_call: TRBD2; v_call: TRBV30; clone_size: NA; cdr3_aa: CAWTPGRASYEQYF; cdr3_nt: TGTGCCTGGACCCCGGGGAGGGCCTCCTACGAGCAGTACTTC
j_call: TRBJ2-7; d_call: NA; v_call: TRBV15; clone_size: NA; cdr3_aa: CATSRDLRDEQYF; cdr3_nt: TGTGCCACCAGCAGAGATCTCCGGGACGAGCAGTACTTC
j_call: TRBJ1-1; d_call: TRBD1; v_call: TRBV5-1; clone_size: NA; cdr3_aa: CASSLDTGETAEAFF; cdr3_nt: TGCGCCAGCAGCTTAGATACAGGGGAGACGGCTGAAGCTTTCTTT
j_call: TRBJ2-1; d_call: TRBD1; v_call: TRBV28; clone_size: NA; cdr3_aa: CASSRTGLYNEQFF; cdr3_nt: TGTGCCAGCAGTCGGACAGGGCTTTACAATGAGCAGTTCTTC
j_call: TRBJ2-2; d_call: TRBD2; v_call: TRBV6-1; clone_size: NA; cdr3_aa: CASSDDPGLAGGRELFF; cdr3_nt: TGTGCCAGCAGTGATGATCCGGGACTAGCGGGAGGACGGGAGCTGTTTTTT
j_call: TRBJ1-6; d_call: NA; v_call: TRBV5-4; clone_size: NA; cdr3_aa: CASSLSQGSSPLHF; cdr3_nt: TGTGCCAGCAGCTTGAGTCAGGGTAGTTCACCCCTCCACTTT